This is a list of T cell receptor beta chains from one sample in a study of cytomegalovirus exposure and HLA in healthy donors. Measured with immunoSEQ multiplex PCR; TCRdb has only the in-frame clones, and not every one. This sample carries about 180,000 clones, 65% to 80% of them seen once, and the ten largest clones take approximately 0.69%. The material sequenced was PBMCs. These receptors were taken from a woman aged 35 to 49 in good health and CMV-seronegative. Both conserved end residues are part of each CDR3. Each record gives: J gene, V gene, clone size, D gene, CDR3 protein, CDR3 DNA. D genes are given only for firm matches. Where a row states a size, it is once, few, many or the class of an expanded clone; other rows omit it.

>TRBJ1-1|TRBV7-9|-|-
CASSYPGTTRNTEAFF
TGTGCCAGCAGCTACCCCGGGACAACACGTAACACTGAAGCTTTCTTT
>TRBJ1-6|TRBV30|-|-
CAWSDTHNSPLHF
TGTGCCTGGAGTGACACACATAATTCACCCCTCCACTTT
>TRBJ2-7|TRBV9|-|TRBD2
CASSARTSGRNNPYEQYF
TGTGCCAGCAGCGCACGGACTAGCGGGAGAAATAATCCCTACGAGCAGTACTTC
>TRBJ1-6|TRBV27|-|TRBD1
CASSTRTGKLSPLHF
TGTGCCAGCAGTACAAGGACAGGGAAACTATCACCCCTCCACTTT
>TRBJ2-5|TRBV27|once|-
CASSLRGRETQYF
TGTGCCAGCAGCCTCCGGGGGAGGGAGACCCAGTACTTC
>TRBJ2-7|TRBV27|-|-
CASSLSQAGYEQYF
TGTGCCAGCAGTTTATCCCAGGCAGGCTACGAGCAGTACTTC
>TRBJ1-3|TRBV5-4|-|-
CASSVGQFLSGNTIYF
TGTGCCAGCAGCGTTGGACAGTTTTTGTCTGGAAACACCATATATTTT
>TRBJ1-2|TRBV29-1|once|TRBD1
CSAAGGRGQGNYGYTF
TGCAGCGCCGCCGGAGGAAGGGGACAGGGAAACTATGGCTACACCTTC
>TRBJ2-2|TRBV14|-|-
CASSGHRELFF
TGTGCCAGCAGCGGGCACCGGGAGCTGTTTTTT
>TRBJ2-3|TRBV29-1|-|-
CSSQQGSTDTQYF
TGCAGCTCCCAACAGGGTAGCACAGATACGCAGTATTTT
>TRBJ2-7|TRBV7-9|-|-
CASSSEADEQYF
TGTGCCAGCAGCTCAGAGGCCGACGAGCAGTACTTC
>TRBJ1-2|TRBV5-6|-|TRBD1
CASSLFQGANNYGYTF
TGTGCCAGCAGCTTGTTCCAGGGGGCTAATAACTATGGCTACACCTTC
>TRBJ1-3|TRBV28|-|TRBD1
CGGQGSGSGNTIYF
TGCGGGGGACAGGGTTCAGGCTCTGGAAACACCATATATTTT
>TRBJ2-7|TRBV5-1|-|TRBD2
CASSLERGSYEQYF
TGCGCCAGCAGCTTGGAGCGGGGCTCCTACGAGCAGTACTTC
>TRBJ1-5|TRBV19|-|-
CASSIVGGRIQHF
TGTGCCAGTAGTATAGTTGGAGGGAGGATCCAGCATTTT
>TRBJ2-3|TRBV5-1|-|TRBD2
CASSLRTSGSTDTQYF
TGCGCCAGCAGCCTGCGGACTAGCGGTTCCACAGATACGCAGTATTTT
>TRBJ2-3|TRBV6-1|-|TRBD1
CASSLGQGTDTQYF
TGTGCCAGCAGTCTTGGACAGGGGACAGATACGCAGTATTTT